This T cell receptor (beta chain) comes out of a study of T cell changes during pregnancy in multiple sclerosis (dated by TCRdb to between 2018 and 2021). Background on the whole study: The study examined how the T cell repertoire changed over the course of pregnancy in women with multiple sclerosis.

As for this clone: The antigen this receptor binds is unknown. Base qualities are not at hand, and no much larger clone is one base apart.

Library preparation employed the immunoSEQ multiplex PCR assay. Imported from immuneACCESS, the table was reduced by TCRdb to in-frame sequences with V and J called. These copies leave out some clones; in studies compared against another copy, an unresolved V gene accounts for under half, and the cause of the remainder is not known. The table for this sample lists under 95,000 clones; approximately 92% of them were counted only once. Of the sample, about 2% is held by the ten largest clones. V and J lose 11 bases and 7 bases, and a span of 16 bases separates them. The CDR3 sequence holds 12 residues, the cysteine and phenylalanine included. Only the CDR3 DNA stays, 36 bases, in frame from base 1. CDR1 and CDR2, looked up from the germline V gene, are ENHRY and SYGVKD.

The TCR was taken from a female donor with multiple sclerosis, enrolled in a pregnancy study. The sample here was peripheral blood, taken after pregnancy. This receptor chain uses TRBV10-3 and TRBJ2-3; TRBD2 might be the D gene, on 6 matching bases. The sequenced DNA: TGTGCCGTTAGAAAAGGAGGGCATACGCAGTATTTT. It specifies CAVRKGGHTQYF.